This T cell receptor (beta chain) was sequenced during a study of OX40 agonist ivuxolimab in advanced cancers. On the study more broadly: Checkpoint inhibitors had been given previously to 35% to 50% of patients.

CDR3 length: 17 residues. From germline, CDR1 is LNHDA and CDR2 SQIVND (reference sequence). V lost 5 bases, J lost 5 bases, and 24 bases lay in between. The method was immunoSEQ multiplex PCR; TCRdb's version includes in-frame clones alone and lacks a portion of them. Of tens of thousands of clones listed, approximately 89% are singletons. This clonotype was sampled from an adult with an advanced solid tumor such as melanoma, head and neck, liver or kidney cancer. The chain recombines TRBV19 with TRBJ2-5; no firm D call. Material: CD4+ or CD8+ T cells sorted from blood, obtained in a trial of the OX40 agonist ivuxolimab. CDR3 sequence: CASSDGIWIIVDETQYF. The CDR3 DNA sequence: TGTGCCAGTAGTGACGGCATATGGATCATCGTCGACGAGACCCAGTACTTC.